The 21 T cell receptor beta chains listed next were all sequenced from one sample in a study of T-cell memory formation after mild COVID-19. TCRdb recomputed calls from the 5' RACE reads with MiXCR, one row per CDR3 protein. The profile covers about 340,000 distinct CDR3 sequences, with about 21% appearing a single time and around 12% taken by the ten largest. Sequencing used PBMCs or a T cell subset sorted from them (not recorded which). The receptors here all came from an adult woman who had mild COVID-19 (a few samples of this study predate the infection). Cell type and time point are not known.

A few counts support this clonotype. The chain is built from TRBV7-6 and TRBJ2-1; D possibly matches TRBD1 or TRBD2 (6 bases each). The germline V and J ends were trimmed by 5 bases and 8 bases, with 16 bases remaining between them. Germline CDR1 reads SGHVS; CDR2 reads FNYEAQ. The CDR3 sequence is 14 residues long. The CDR3 DNA sequence: TGTGCCAGCAGCCTCGGAAGGGGGGTGGATGAGCAGTTCTTC. Its protein is CASSLGRGVDEQFF.

The J gene is TRBJ2-6, the V gene TRBV18; either TRBD1 or TRBD2 may fit D (5 bases each). The germline V gene has CDR1 KGHSH and CDR2 LQKENI. V was pared by 6 bases and J by 0 bases, with 15 bases between. The CDR3 covers 17 residues. The DNA of the CDR3 is TGTGCCAGCTCCTTCGGGGCTCCAAACTCTGGGGCCAACGTCCTGACTTTC. It specifies CASSFGAPNSGANVLTF.

This clonotype was observed a few times. The chain couples TRBV19 to TRBJ2-5, with a weak D call TRBD2 (6 bases). In germline, CDR1 is LNHDA, CDR2 SQIVND (reference sequence). V lost 6 bases to trimming and J lost 5 bases, with 16 bases between them. The CDR3 consists of 14 residues. This chain's CDR3 is CASSLHGSPETQYF. In DNA, the CDR3 is TGTGCCAGTAGCCTCCACGGGAGTCCGGAGACCCAGTACTTC.

This clonotype came up a few times. A read error may produce the germline difference seen at one junction end. The chain joins TRBV7-7 to TRBJ2-6; D is undetermined. CDR1 is SSHAT, CDR2 FNYEAQ, per germline (reference sequence). The CDR3 sequence is 13 residues long. The DNA for the CDR3 is TGTGCTAGCAGCACTCGCGAGGCCAACGTCCTGACTTTC. Translated: CASSTREANVLTF.

The rearrangement uses TRBV9 and TRBJ2-7; D uncertain. The V gene's germline CDR1 is SGDLS and CDR2 YYNGEE. The V and J ends lost 0 bases and 3 bases respectively, with 7 bases between them. This CDR3 region has 13 residues. This CDR3 reads CASSVADGYEQYF. CDR3 coding DNA: TGTGCCAGCAGCGTAGCGGACGGCTACGAGCAGTACTTC.

Here the CDR3 reads CSARLSGTTQYF. CDR3 coding DNA: TGCAGTGCTAGACTTTCAGGGACTACGCAGTATTTT. V gene TRBV20-1 combines with J gene TRBJ2-3; D assignment may be TRBD1 or TRBD2 (5 bases each). Germline CDR1 reads DFQATT; CDR2 reads SNEGSKA (reference sequence). Between the trimmed V and J ends, which lost 2 bases and 8 bases, there was a span of 11 bases. The CDR3 runs to 12 residues.

This clonotype was observed a handful of times. V is TRBV6-2 or TRBV6-3 and J is TRBJ2-7, with D perhaps matching TRBD2 (6 bases). The germline V gene has CDR1 MNHEY and CDR2 SVGEGT. This CDR3 spans 14 amino acids. V was trimmed by 3 bases and J by 4 bases, leaving 13 bases between them. In DNA, the CDR3 is TGTGCCAGCAGTTATCGGGAGAGTTCGTACGAGCAGTACTTC. Translated, it gives CASSYRESSYEQYF.

This clonotype has a handful of counts. The V gene is TRBV7-8, the J gene TRBJ2-1, with 7 bases lining up with TRBD2. The CDR3 loop spans 16 amino acids. V trimming: 2 bases; J trimming: 5 bases; junction bases outside the gene matches: 9. Per the germline V gene, CDR1 is SGHVS and CDR2 is FQNEAQ. The CDR3 protein is CASSLKAGGTHNEQFF. As DNA, the CDR3 is TGTGCCAGCAGCTTAAAGGCCGGGGGGACTCACAATGAGCAGTTCTTC.

The CDR3 is CASSVGGALTDTQYF. The CDR3 DNA is TGTGCCAGCAGCGTAGGGGGGGCCCTCACAGATACGCAGTATTTT. This chain links TRBV9 with TRBJ2-3; D possibly matches TRBD1 or TRBD2 (6 bases each). Germline CDR1 and CDR2: SGDLS and YYNGEE. This CDR3 comprises 15 residues. Deletions cut 0 bases from V and 2 bases from J, with 10 bases between.

The V call is TRBV2, the J call TRBJ1-1; 12 nucleotides match TRBD1. This CDR3 spans 13 amino acids. The V segment lost 9 bases and the J segment 10 bases; nucleotides outside the gene matches: 9. Germline V lookup: CDR1 SNHLY, CDR2 FYNNEI. CDR3 DNA sequence: TGTGCCAGACCGGGACAGGGGGCAGGTGGAGCTTTCTTT. It encodes CARPGQGAGGAFF.

The V and J genes are TRBV18 and TRBJ2-3, with 7 nucleotides matching TRBD2. Germline V CDR1 and CDR2: KGHSH, LQKENI. Trimming took 2 bases from V and 0 from J; bases not matched to a gene: 2. There are 15 residues in the CDR3. The CDR3 sequence is CASSPRTRSTDTQYF. CDR3 DNA sequence: TGTGCCAGCTCACCAAGGACTAGGAGCACAGATACGCAGTATTTT.

With regard to this clonotype: A single base separates this from a much larger clone, so it may be a read error. V usage is TRBV3-1 and J usage is TRBJ2-3, with 9 bases matching TRBD2. The CDR3 loop spans 14 amino acids. The V gene's germline CDR1 is LGHDT and CDR2 YNNKEL (reference sequence). The junction had 3 bases not matched to a gene; V was cut back by 4 bases and J by 4 bases. For the CDR3, the DNA is TGTGCCAGCAGCCTTAGCGGGAGCGCAGATACGCAGTATTTT. It specifies CASSLSGSADTQYF.

The chain carries TRBV4-1 and TRBJ2-2; 8 bases are a match to TRBD1. CDR3 size: 17 residues. The germline V gene has CDR1 MGHRA and CDR2 YSYEKL. J was trimmed by 4 bases and V by 0 bases; bases with no gene match: 7. CDR3 DNA sequence: TGCGCCAGCAGCCAAGAAGGACAGGGTATGGGCACCGGGGAGCTGTTTTTT. As protein: CASSQEGQGMGTGELFF.

This rearrangement joins TRBV9 to TRBJ2-1; tentatively, D is TRBD2 (5 bases). From germline, CDR1 is SGDLS and CDR2 YYNGEE. Trimming removed 0 bases at V and 8 bases at J, with 15 bases between. This CDR3 is 15 amino acids long. The CDR3 region is CASSVAGLPRDEQFF. As DNA, the CDR3 is TGTGCCAGCAGCGTAGCTGGATTACCGAGGGATGAGCAGTTCTTC. The complete variable domain, with remaining parts taken from reference TRBV9 and TRBJ2-1, reads DSGVTQTPKHLITATGQRVTLRCSPRSGDLSVYWYQQSLDQGLQFLIQYYNGEERAKGNILERFSAQQFPDLHSELNLSSLELGDSALYFCASSVAGLPRDEQFFGPGTRLTVL.

Only a few counts were recorded for this clonotype. The V call is TRBV15, the J call TRBJ2-2; unclear D gene. Germline V lookup: CDR1 LNHNV, CDR2 YYDKDF (reference sequence). The CDR3 sequence is 13 residues long. V was trimmed by 9 bases and J by 3 bases, leaving 11 bases between them. The CDR3 coding sequence is TGTGCCACTACAGATCAACACACCGGGGAGCTGTTTTTT. It yields the protein CATTDQHTGELFF.

The V gene is TRBV20-1, the J gene TRBJ1-1; weak D call: TRBD1 (5 bases). The CDR3 sequence is 12 residues long. Trimming removed 6 bases from V and 6 bases from J, with 14 bases in between. From germline, CDR1 is DFQATT and CDR2 SNEGSKA (reference sequence). The CDR3 sequence is CSAGQGQSEAFF. The CDR3 DNA follows: TGCAGTGCAGGGCAGGGTCAATCTGAAGCTTTCTTT.

This chain joins TRBV6-1 and TRBJ2-7, with 9 bases matching TRBD1. V dropped 6 bases and J dropped 7; count of bases not matched to a gene: 13. This CDR3 spans 15 amino acids. The V gene's germline CDR1 is MNHNS and CDR2 SASEGT. CDR3 residues: CASRPGDRVFGEQYF. The CDR3 DNA reads TGTGCCAGCAGGCCCGGGGACAGGGTTTTTGGAGAGCAGTACTTC.

V usage is TRBV29-1 and J usage is TRBJ1-5, with a possible D match to TRBD1 (6 bases). This CDR3 contains 15 residues. V was cut by 7 bases and J by 2 bases, with 18 bases left in between. Per germline, CDR1 SQVTM and CDR2 ANQGSEA. This CDR3 is CSASQGYRGNQPQHF. CDR3 sequence (DNA): TGCAGCGCATCACAGGGTTACCGAGGCAATCAGCCCCAGCATTTT.

The chain employs TRBV24-1 and TRBJ2-3, with D perhaps matching TRBD2 (6 bases). CDR1 and CDR2 (germline): KGHDR, SFDVKD. The V and J ends lost 4 bases and 2 bases respectively, with 12 bases between them. The CDR3 is 15 amino acids. CDR3 region: CATSEVAGNTDTQYF. CDR3 nucleotides: TGTGCCACCAGTGAGGTGGCGGGGAACACAGATACGCAGTATTTT.

CDR3 protein: CASSSGEFSQPQHF. CDR3 nucleotide sequence: TGTGCCAGCAGCTCGGGGGAGTTCAGTCAGCCCCAGCATTTT. The rearrangement joins TRBV7-9 to TRBJ1-5, with a weak D call TRBD1 (5 bases). The CDR3 contains 14 residues. The V and J ends lost 4 bases and 6 bases respectively, with 13 bases between them. Germline V gene lookup returns CDR1 SEHNR and CDR2 FQNEAQ (reference sequence).

This clonotype was seen a handful of times. J is TRBJ2-7 and V is TRBV29-1, with 7 bases aligning to TRBD1. With V trimmed by 4 bases and J by 5 bases, 11 bases remained unmatched. This CDR3 contains 14 residues. CDR1 and CDR2 (germline): SQVTM, ANQGSEA. The CDR3 reads CSVGGRQGVHEQYF. The CDR3 DNA is TGCAGCGTTGGAGGTCGTCAGGGGGTCCACGAGCAGTACTTC.